Listed here are 24 T cell receptor beta chains from one sample, sequenced in a study of cytomegalovirus exposure and HLA in healthy donors. Researchers ran the PCR with 60 Vbeta and 13 Jbeta primers. Clones were sequenced by immunoSEQ multiplex PCR, and TCRdb holds only the in-frame ones, with some missing. The sample records under 110,000 clones, roughly 82% being singletons. Sequenced input: PBMCs. The receptors stem from a woman aged 50 to 60 in good health and CMV-seropositive.

The chain links TRBV18 to TRBJ1-2; D call uncertain. Germline values: CDR1 KGHSH, CDR2 LQKENI. Trimming cost V 2 bases and J 4 bases, with 11 bases left between them. CDR3 length: 14 amino acids. CDR3 region: CASSPLSTAYGYTF. The CDR3 coding sequence is TGTGCCAGCTCACCATTATCTACAGCCTATGGCTACACCTTC.

The chain recombines TRBV14 with TRBJ2-3; D is undetermined. Trimming removed 4 bases from V and 6 bases from J, with 14 bases in between. The CDR3 consists of 14 residues. Germline CDR1 and CDR2: SGHDN and FVKESK. In nucleotides, the CDR3 is TGTGCCAGCAGCCCCTGGGCTCAGAGCGATACGCAGTATTTT. It yields the protein CASSPWAQSDTQYF.

This clone was observed once. This chain joins TRBV2 and TRBJ2-2; weak D call: TRBD2 (5 bases). The germline gives CDR1 SNHLY, CDR2 FYNNEI. Deletions cut 2 bases from V and 2 bases from J, with 12 bases between. The CDR3 contains 16 residues. This CDR3 reads CASSEFPGTNTGELFF. In nucleotides, the CDR3 is TGTGCCAGCAGTGAATTTCCGGGAACCAACACCGGGGAGCTGTTTTTT.

The chain is built from TRBV7-9 and TRBJ1-1; D possibly corresponds to TRBD1 (6 bases). There are 15 residues in the CDR3. Trimming took 5 bases from V and 0 from J, leaving 13 bases between them. Germline V CDR1 and CDR2: SEHNR, FQNEAQ (reference sequence). This CDR3 reads CASSRRGGMNTEAFF. The CDR3 region has the DNA TGTGCCAGCAGCCGCCGTGGGGGCATGAACACTGAAGCTTTCTTT.

The V and J genes are TRBV19 and TRBJ2-2, with 7 positions matching TRBD1. Germline CDR1 LNHDA, CDR2 SQIVND (reference sequence). J was trimmed by 5 bases and V by 9 bases; bases with no gene match: 12. The CDR3 loop spans 15 amino acids. CDR3 sequence (DNA): TGTGCCAGCAAGGATAACAGGGGTGGAACCGGGGAGCTGTTTTTT. It encodes CASKDNRGGTGELFF.

This clone turned up a few times. The chain uses TRBV6-5 and TRBJ1-5, with 8 bases that match TRBD1. Germline V gives CDR1 MNHEY, CDR2 SVGAGI. The ends lost 6 bases at V and 4 bases at J; junction bases unmatched: 5. This CDR3 region has 14 residues. The CDR3 nucleotides read TGTGCCAGCAGATCTCAGGGGGCTAATCAGCCCCAGCATTTT. Its translation is CASRSQGANQPQHF.

V gene TRBV6-5 combines with J gene TRBJ2-7, with D unclear. CDR3 length equals 15 residues. V was shortened by 6 bases and J by 4 bases, with 19 bases between the two germline ends. CDR1 and CDR2 (germline): MNHEY, SVGAGI. In nucleotides, the CDR3 is TGTGCCAGCAGACCCCCGGGTGCCGCCTATTACGAGCAGTACTTC. Translation gives CASRPPGAAYYEQYF.

This chain links TRBV9 with TRBJ2-1; possibly TRBD2 for D (6 bases). V was clipped by 5 bases and J by 2 bases, with 14 bases between them. Germline values: CDR1 SGDLS, CDR2 YYNGEE. This CDR3 region has 15 residues. Here the CDR3 reads CASSWGGETYNEQFF. The CDR3 DNA reads TGTGCCAGCAGTTGGGGCGGGGAGACCTACAATGAGCAGTTCTTC.

The V and J genes are TRBV28 and TRBJ2-3, with 10 nucleotides matching TRBD2. V lost 4 bases and J lost 1; bases outside the gene matches: 5. Germline loops: CDR1 MDHEN, CDR2 SYDVKM. CDR3 length: 16 residues. CDR3 sequence (DNA): TGTGCCAGCAGTTCCACCGGGACTAGCGGCACAGATACGCAGTATTTT. Its protein is CASSSTGTSGTDTQYF.

The rearrangement links TRBV25-1 to TRBJ1-2, with D maybe TRBD1 (6 bases). V dropped 7 bases and J dropped 5 bases, with 17 bases sitting between them. Germline V gene sequence: CDR1 MGHDK, CDR2 SYGVNS. The CDR3 is 14 residues long. In nucleotides, the CDR3 is TGTGCCAGCAATGGGCAGGGGACGCTTTATGGCTACACCTTC. Translating gives CASNGQGTLYGYTF.

The rearrangement uses TRBV2 and TRBJ2-4; 12 bases fit TRBD2. This CDR3 comprises 15 residues. V was clipped by 6 bases and J by 5 bases; unmatched bases: 5. Germline CDR1 and CDR2: SNHLY and FYNNEI. The CDR3 nucleotides read TGTGCCAGCAGCTCCAGACTAGCGGGGGAAAACATTCAGTACTTC. This codes for CASSSRLAGENIQYF.

CDR3 nucleotides: TGTGCCAGCAGAAACCAGGGTTTCACTGAAGCTTTCTTT. Residues: CASRNQGFTEAFF. The chain links TRBV27 to TRBJ1-1; D perhaps matches TRBD1 (5 bases). V was pared by 6 bases and J by 4 bases, with 12 bases between. Germline V gene lookup returns CDR1 MNHEY and CDR2 SMNVEV (reference sequence). The CDR3 totals 13 residues.

The chain carries TRBV28 and TRBJ1-1, with 7 bases fitting TRBD1. Germline V gene sequence: CDR1 MDHEN, CDR2 SYDVKM. J lost 3 bases, V lost 6 bases, and 7 bases had no gene match. The CDR3 is 14 residues long. CDR3 bases: TGTGCCAGCAGCACGACAGGGAGAGACACTGAAGCTTTCTTT. Encoded protein: CASSTTGRDTEAFF.

This clone was picked up a small number of times. The chain recombines TRBV7-2 with TRBJ1-1, with TRBD1 as a possible D gene (6 bases). Germline-derived CDR1 and CDR2 are SGHTA and FQGNSA. The CDR3 runs to 13 residues. The ends were cut back, 6 bases at V and 4 bases at J, with 12 bases in the middle. CDR3 nucleotides: TGTGCCAGCAGTCTACCAGGGGCCACTGAAGCTTTCTTT. It is translated as CASSLPGATEAFF.

The chain has TRBV11-2 and TRBJ2-5, with unresolved D. The CDR3 is made up of 13 amino acids. The V gene lost 1 base and the J gene lost 1 base, with 4 bases spanning the gap. Germline V gives CDR1 SGHAT, CDR2 FQNNGV. CDR3: CASSLVLQETQYF. CDR3 nucleotide sequence: TGTGCCAGCAGCTTAGTACTCCAAGAGACCCAGTACTTC.

The rearrangement links TRBV13 to TRBJ2-2; no reliable D call. Germline V gene sequence: CDR1 PRHDT, CDR2 FYEKMQ (reference sequence). V lost 0 bases and J lost 0, with 8 bases in between. The CDR3 is made up of 16 amino acids. The CDR3, as DNA: TGTGCCAGCAGCTTAGGCCTATTGACGAACACCGGGGAGCTGTTTTTT. Translated: CASSLGLLTNTGELFF.

This sequence joins TRBV6-1 and TRBJ2-7; tentatively, D is TRBD1 (7 bases). V lost 6 bases to trimming and J lost 3 bases, with 15 bases between them. Germline V gene lookup returns CDR1 MNHNS and CDR2 SASEGT. The CDR3 loop spans 14 amino acids. This CDR3 reads CASSPTGEDYEQYF. CDR3 DNA: TGTGCCAGCAGCCCCACAGGGGAGGACTACGAGCAGTACTTC.

This chain connects TRBV5-4 to TRBJ1-4; 8 nucleotides agree with TRBD1. The germline V gene has CDR1 SGHNT and CDR2 YYREEE (reference sequence). The CDR3 runs to 15 residues. The V segment lost 4 bases and the J segment 7 bases; nucleotides outside the gene matches: 9. CDR3 in amino acids: CASSTTQGAGEKLFF. CDR3 bases: TGTGCCAGCAGCACTACGCAGGGGGCTGGTGAAAAACTGTTTTTT.

At least ten counts were recorded for this clone. A junction boundary mismatches the germline segment, possibly from a read error. This chain links TRBV6-5 with TRBJ1-3, with 7 nucleotides matching TRBD1. The CDR3 sequence is 11 residues long. Looked up from germline, CDR1 is MNHEY and CDR2 is SVGAGI. As DNA, the CDR3 is TGTGCCAGCAGTCAGAGGGGGACAGTACATTTT. It codes for CASSQRGTVHF.

The rearrangement joins TRBV19 to TRBJ2-6; weak D call: TRBD1 (6 bases). The CDR3 contains 15 residues. The V gene's germline CDR1 is LNHDA and CDR2 SQIVND (reference sequence). Trimming pared 9 bases from V and 4 bases from J, leaving 16 bases between. In DNA, the CDR3 is TGTGCCAGCACGCAGGGGTTCTCAGGGGCCAACGTCCTGACTTTC. As protein: CASTQGFSGANVLTF.

The chain employs TRBV19 and TRBJ1-1; maybe TRBD1 (5 bases). Trimming stripped 3 bases from V and 0 bases from J, with 8 bases between. The CDR3 loop spans 14 amino acids. CDR1 is LNHDA and CDR2 is SQIVND in the germline V gene (reference sequence). The CDR3 sequence: CASSIRVVNTEAFF. CDR3 nucleotides: TGTGCCAGTAGTATCAGGGTTGTGAACACTGAAGCTTTCTTT. Filled out from reference TRBV19 and TRBJ1-1, the complete variable domain reads DGGITQSPKYLFRKEGQNVTLSCEQNLNHDAMYWYRQDPGQGLRLIYYSQIVNDFQKGDIAEGYSVSREKKESFPLTVTSAQKNPTAFYLCASSIRVVNTEAFFGQGTRLTVV.

The chain employs TRBV5-1 and TRBJ1-1; the D gene is possibly TRBD1 (5 bases). The V and J ends lost 4 bases and 1 base respectively, with 17 bases between them. Per germline, CDR1 SGHRS and CDR2 YFSETQ. The CDR3 totals 16 residues. The CDR3 sequence: CASSVGRDFRNTEAFF. The CDR3, as DNA: TGCGCCAGCAGCGTGGGCCGGGACTTCCGGAACACTGAAGCTTTCTTT. Combining the CDR3 with reference TRBV5-1 and TRBJ1-1 gives the whole variable domain KAGVTQTPRYLIKTRGQQVTLSCSPISGHRSVSWYQQTPGQGLQFLFEYFSETQRNKGNFPGRFSGRQFSNSRSEMNVSTLELGDSALYLCASSVGRDFRNTEAFFGQGTRLTVV.

J is TRBJ1-2 and V is TRBV10-3, with TRBD1 matching over 10 bases. The CDR3 loop spans 17 amino acids. The junction had 13 bases not matched to a gene; V was cut back by 4 bases and J by 5 bases. Germline lookup yields CDR1 ENHRY and CDR2 SYGVKD. In DNA, the CDR3 is TGTGCCATCAGTGCCCCCACGGGGACAGGGGATCGTTATGGCTACACCTTC. Its translation is CAISAPTGTGDRYGYTF.

V gene TRBV18 combines with J gene TRBJ1-5; D is perhaps TRBD1 (6 bases). This CDR3 region has 17 residues. Trimming took off 5 bases at V and 1 base at J, with 18 bases between the two ends. Germline CDR1 and CDR2: KGHSH and LQKENI. CDR3 bases: TGTGCCAGCTCATCTCTACAGGGACGAGGAAGCAATCAGCCCCAGCATTTT. Translation gives CASSSLQGRGSNQPQHF.